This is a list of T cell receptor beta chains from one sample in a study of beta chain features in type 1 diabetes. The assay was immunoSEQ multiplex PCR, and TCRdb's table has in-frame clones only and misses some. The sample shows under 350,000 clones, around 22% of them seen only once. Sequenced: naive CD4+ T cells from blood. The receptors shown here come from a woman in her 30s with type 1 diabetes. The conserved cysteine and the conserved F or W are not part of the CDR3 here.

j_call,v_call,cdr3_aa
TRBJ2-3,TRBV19,ASRLDRDRPDTQY
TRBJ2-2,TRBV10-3,AISTDRGLDTGELF
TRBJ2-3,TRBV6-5,ASSRDRGPTDTQY
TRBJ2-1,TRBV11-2,ASSRRDTLIYNEQF
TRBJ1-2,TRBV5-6,ASSSGQGPGGYT
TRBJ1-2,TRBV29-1,SVARGGYGYT
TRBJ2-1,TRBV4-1,ASSQAVRSDSEQF
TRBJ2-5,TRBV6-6,ASSPREETQY
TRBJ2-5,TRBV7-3,ASSLGQGPEETQY
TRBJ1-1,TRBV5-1,ASSTGMSDTEAF
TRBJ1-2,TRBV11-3,ASSLATAYGYT
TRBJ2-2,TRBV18,ASSPIAGVGTGELF
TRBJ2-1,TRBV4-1,ASSPDRSYNEQF
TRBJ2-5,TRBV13,ASSKRLAGDGETQY
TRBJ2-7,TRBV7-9,ASSFRTPNEQY
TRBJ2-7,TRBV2,ASSVGYEQY
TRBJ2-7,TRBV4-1,ASSQARILSAYEQY
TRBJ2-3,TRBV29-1,SATSGSAADTQY
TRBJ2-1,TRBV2,ASIRDTIGANEQF
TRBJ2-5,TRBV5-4,ASSLGLATQETQY
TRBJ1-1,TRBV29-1,SASFTGDTEAF
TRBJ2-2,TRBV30,AWTLQGAGELF
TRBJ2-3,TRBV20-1,SARDLDTQY